Listed below are T cell receptor beta chains from one sample, sequenced in a study of blood T cell repertoires in COVID-19. Sequencing was performed with immunoSEQ multiplex PCR; in TCRdb, only in-frame clones are kept and a portion is missing. The sample consists of about 220,000 clones, roughly 87% of them appearing once. The sequencing input was peripheral blood. The source of these receptors is a middle-aged man with active or convalescent COVID-19. CDR3s include the opening cysteine and the closing phenylalanine or tryptophan. D genes are given only for firm matches. Only part of the rows carry a size: once, few, many, or a class if the clone is expanded.

J gene | clone size | D gene | V gene | CDR3 DNA | CDR3 protein
TRBJ2-7 | NA | NA | TRBV5-1 | TGCGCCAGCAGCTTGGGTCAGTTTGAAACCTACGAGCAGTACTTC | CASSLGQFETYEQYF
TRBJ1-1 | NA | NA | TRBV28 | TGTGCCAGCAGTTCAGCAGGGCCCATGAACACTGAAGCTTTCTTT | CASSSAGPMNTEAFF
TRBJ1-1 | NA | NA | TRBV11-1 | TGTGCCAGCAGCTTAGCGTTAGGAGAGGGAAACACTGAAGCTTTCTTT | CASSLALGEGNTEAFF
TRBJ2-1 | NA | TRBD2 | TRBV4-2 | TGTGCCAGCAGCCAAGATCTGGCGGGAGCTTTCTACAATGAGCAGTTCTTC | CASSQDLAGAFYNEQFF
TRBJ2-5 | NA | TRBD1 | TRBV4-1 | TGCGCCAGCAGCCCCCGGACAGGGGCGGGAGAGACCCAGTACTTC | CASSPRTGAGETQYF
TRBJ1-1 | NA | NA | TRBV30 | TGTGCCTGGAGTCCAATGAACACTGAAGCTTTCTTT | CAWSPMNTEAFF
TRBJ2-7 | NA | TRBD2 | TRBV2 | TGTGCCAGCAGCGAGCGGGGGCATTCCTACGAGCAGTACTTC | CASSERGHSYEQYF
TRBJ2-3 | few | TRBD2 | TRBV5-4 | TGTGCCAGCAGCTTCCGTCCTAGCGGGAGTAGGAGGGATACGCAGTATTTT | CASSFRPSGSRRDTQYF
TRBJ1-4 | NA | TRBD1 | TRBV19 | TGTGCCAGTAGTACCGGGACAGAAAATGAAAAACTGTTTTTT | CASSTGTENEKLFF
TRBJ1-1 | NA | NA | TRBV6-1 | TGTGCCAGCAGTGATATTCAGGGGAACACTGAAGCTTTCTTT | CASSDIQGNTEAFF
TRBJ2-5 | NA | TRBD2 | TRBV7-9 | TGTGCCAGCAGCTTAGGGGCGGGGGTACAAGAGACCCAGTACTTC | CASSLGAGVQETQYF
TRBJ1-2 | NA | NA | TRBV28 | TGTGCCAGCAGTTTTTCGACAGGTTATAACTATGGCTACACCTTC | CASSFSTGYNYGYTF
TRBJ1-3 | NA | NA | TRBV4-1 | TGCGCCAGCAGCCTCACCCCAGGGCCTGGAAACACCATATATTTT | CASSLTPGPGNTIYF
TRBJ1-1 | NA | TRBD1 | TRBV7-2 | TGTGCCAGCAGCTTAGTTGGGGGACAGCAATATGAAGCTTTCTTT | CASSLVGGQQYEAFF
TRBJ1-2 | NA | TRBD1 | TRBV30 | TGTGCCTGGACCCTACTCGGACAGGCGAACTATGGCTACACCTTC | CAWTLLGQANYGYTF
TRBJ2-7 | NA | NA | TRBV25-1 | TGTGCCAGCAGTGAATATAAGTCTAGAGAGGACGAGCAGTACTTC | CASSEYKSREDEQYF
TRBJ1-5 | NA | NA | TRBV5-1 | TGCGCCAGCAGCTTGGACTTCAGGGTGGATCAGCCCCAGCATTTT | CASSLDFRVDQPQHF